The 11 T cell receptor beta chains given below trace back to one sample, sequenced in a study of Tregs in tolerant kidney transplant recipients. Clones were read by immunoSEQ multiplex PCR, and TCRdb kept only the in-frame ones, dropping some. The sample has roughly 86,000 clones; over 85% are singletons. The nonmyeloablative bone marrow transplants came from related graft donors, with transient mixed chimerism. This material consisted of CD4+ T cells from blood (PBMCs), taken 12 months after the transplant. These receptors were collected from a human patient who received a combined kidney and bone marrow transplant. Some T cells may be graft donor cells.

The count of this clone is one. J is TRBJ2-7 and V is TRBV7-3; TRBD2 matches at 12 bases. This CDR3 contains 15 residues. V was pared by 1 base and J by 7 bases, with 5 bases of the junction left unmatched. Germline loops: CDR1 SGHTA, CDR2 FQGTGA. The CDR3 loop reads CASSLRLAGGFEQYF. The DNA of the CDR3 is TGTGCCAGCAGCTTAAGGCTAGCGGGGGGGTTTGAGCAGTACTTC.

This clone appeared once. The chain is built from TRBV4-1 and TRBJ2-3, with 12 positions matching TRBD2. The germline V gene has CDR1 MGHRA and CDR2 YSYEKL. Trimming at V came to 4 bases and at J to 0 bases, leaving 2 bases not matched to a gene. The CDR3 consists of 16 residues. CDR3 in DNA: TGCGCCAGCAGCCTCACTAGCGGGGGGAGCACAGATACGCAGTATTTT. Translation gives CASSLTSGGSTDTQYF.

This clone was seen more than once but under ten times. Here the CDR3 DNA reads TGTGCCAGCAGCGACGGGACAGTTGAGACCCAGTACTTC. This encodes CASSDGTVETQYF. The chain recombines TRBV5-4 with TRBJ2-5; 7 bases align to TRBD1. Germline trimming cut 4 bases from V and 5 bases from J; bases unmatched to any gene: 5. CDR3 length: 13 residues. The V gene's germline CDR1 is SGHNT and CDR2 YYREEE (reference sequence).

The V call is TRBV5-1, the J call TRBJ2-5; 9 nucleotides line up with TRBD2. This CDR3 spans 15 amino acids. Germline assignment: CDR1 SGHRS and CDR2 YFSETQ. Trimming took 2 bases from V and 5 from J; bases not matched to a gene: 7. The CDR3 sequence is CASSFRGGAGETQYF. The CDR3 nucleotides are TGCGCCAGCAGCTTTCGCGGGGGGGCCGGGGAGACCCAGTACTTC.

The rearrangement uses TRBV7-3 and TRBJ2-1; 8 bases match TRBD2. There are 15 residues in the CDR3. CDR1 SGHTA and CDR2 FQGTGA come from the germline V gene. Trimming took 5 bases from V and 8 from J; bases not matched to a gene: 11. The CDR3 sequence: CASSPRPGGPYEQFF. In nucleotides, the CDR3 is TGTGCCAGCAGCCCAAGGCCGGGGGGGCCCTATGAGCAGTTCTTC.

For this clone: This CDR3 is also generated by other DNA sequences in the sample. The J gene is TRBJ1-6, the V gene TRBV28; 7 bases agree with TRBD1. This CDR3 has 15 amino acids. Unmatched junction bases numbered 6, after V lost 4 bases and J lost 6 bases. Germline V gives CDR1 MDHEN, CDR2 SYDVKM. The CDR3 DNA reads as TGTGCCAGCAGTTCCCAGGACAGGTTTAATTCACCCCTCCACTTT. It translates to CASSSQDRFNSPLHF.

The chain employs TRBV30 and TRBJ2-4; D call uncertain. This CDR3 is 17 amino acids long. Looked up from germline, CDR1 is GTSNPN and CDR2 is SVGIG (reference sequence). Trimming took off 2 bases at V and 0 bases at J, with 17 bases between the two ends. The CDR3 nucleotides read TGTGCCTGGAGTAATGCCGGAGTGCTTCTAGCCAAAAACATTCAGTACTTC. This sequence encodes CAWSNAGVLLAKNIQYF. The full variable domain, in which reference TRBV30 and TRBJ2-4 provide the parts outside the CDR3, is SQTIHQWPATLVQPVGSPLSLECTVEGTSNPNLYWYRQAAGRGLQLLFYSVGIGQISSEVPQNLSASRPQDRQFILSSKKLLLSDSGFYLCAWSNAGVLLAKNIQYFGAGTRLSVL.

The V and J genes are TRBV6-5 and TRBJ2-1, with TRBD2 matching 8 bases. The V gene end was trimmed by 0 bases and the J gene end by 8 bases; junction bases not matched to a gene: 3. This CDR3 has 14 residues. Germline V gives CDR1 MNHEY, CDR2 SVGAGI. CDR3 in amino acids: CASSYSGTRHEQFF. As DNA, the CDR3 is TGTGCCAGCAGTTACTCCGGGACTAGGCATGAGCAGTTCTTC.

The rearrangement uses TRBV5-1 and TRBJ2-7; 10 nucleotides match TRBD2. In germline, CDR1 is SGHRS, CDR2 YFSETQ. Trimming at V came to 4 bases and at J to 5 bases, leaving 9 bases not matched to a gene. The CDR3 length is 15 residues. The CDR3 region is CASSPVGLAGDEQYF. CDR3 DNA: TGCGCCAGCAGCCCCGTGGGGCTAGCGGGAGACGAGCAGTACTTC.

The chain is built from TRBV18 and TRBJ2-3; 11 bases line up with TRBD1. Germline trimming cut 5 bases from V and 4 bases from J; bases unmatched to any gene: 11. Germline CDR1 reads KGHSH; CDR2 reads LQKENI. This CDR3 spans 17 amino acids. The CDR3 DNA reads as TGTGCCAGCTCATCCCTCGGACAGGGGGCGTCCGCAGATACGCAGTATTTT. Its translation is CASSSLGQGASADTQYF. Looking up the rest from reference TRBV18 and TRBJ2-3 gives the full variable domain: NAGVMQNPRHLVRRRGQEARLRCSPMKGHSHVYWYRQLPEEGLKFMVYLQKENIIDESGMPKERFSAEFPKEGPSILRIQQVVRGDSAAYFCASSSLGQGASADTQYFGPGTRLTVL.

V and J are TRBV7-9 and TRBJ1-2, with D maybe TRBD1 (6 bases). Germline V gives CDR1 SEHNR, CDR2 FQNEAQ (reference sequence). The CDR3 contains 13 residues. Trimming stripped 2 bases from V and 2 bases from J, with 6 bases between. The CDR3 DNA follows: TGTGCCAGCAGCTTACAGGGGAACTATGGCTACACCTTC. Its protein is CASSLQGNYGYTF. Variable domain in full (rest from reference TRBV7-9 and TRBJ1-2): DTGVSQNPRHKITKRGQNVTFRCDPISEHNRLYWYRQTLGQGPEFLTYFQNEAQLEKSRLLSDRFSAERPKGSFSTLEIQRTEQGDSAMYLCASSLQGNYGYTFGSGTRLTVV.